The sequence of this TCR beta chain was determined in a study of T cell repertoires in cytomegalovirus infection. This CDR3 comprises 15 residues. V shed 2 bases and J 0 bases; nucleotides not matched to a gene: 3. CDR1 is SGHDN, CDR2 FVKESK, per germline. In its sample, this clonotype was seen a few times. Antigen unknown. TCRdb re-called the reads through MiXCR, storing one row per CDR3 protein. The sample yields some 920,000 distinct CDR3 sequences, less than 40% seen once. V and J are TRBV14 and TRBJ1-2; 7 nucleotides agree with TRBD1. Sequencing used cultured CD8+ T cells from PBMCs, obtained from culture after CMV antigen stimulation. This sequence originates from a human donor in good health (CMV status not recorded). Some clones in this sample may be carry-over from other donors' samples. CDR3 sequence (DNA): TGTGCCAGCAGCCAATGGGACAGCACTAACTATGGCTACACCTTC. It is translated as CASSQWDSTNYGYTF. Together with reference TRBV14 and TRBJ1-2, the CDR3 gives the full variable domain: EAGVTQFPSHSVIEKGQTVTLRCDPISGHDNLYWYRRVMGKEIKFLLHFVKESKQDESGMPNNRFLAERTGGTYSTLKVQPAELEDSGVYFCASSQWDSTNYGYTFGSGTRLTVV.